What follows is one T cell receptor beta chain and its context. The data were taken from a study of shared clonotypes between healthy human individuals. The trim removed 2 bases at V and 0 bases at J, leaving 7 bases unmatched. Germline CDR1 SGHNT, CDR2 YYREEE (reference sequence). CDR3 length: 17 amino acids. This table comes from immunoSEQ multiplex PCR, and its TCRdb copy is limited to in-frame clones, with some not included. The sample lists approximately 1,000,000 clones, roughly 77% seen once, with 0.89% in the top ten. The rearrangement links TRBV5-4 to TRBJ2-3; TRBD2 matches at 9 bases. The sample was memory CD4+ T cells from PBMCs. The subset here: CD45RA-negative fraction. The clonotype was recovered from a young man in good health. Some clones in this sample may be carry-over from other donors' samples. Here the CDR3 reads CASSFAGGRGSTDTQYF. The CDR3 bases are TGTGCCAGCAGCTTCGCGGGAGGGAGGGGGAGCACAGATACGCAGTATTTT. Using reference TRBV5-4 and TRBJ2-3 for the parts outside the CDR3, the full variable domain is ETGVTQSPTHLIKTRGQQVTLRCSSQSGHNTVSWYQQALGQGPQFIFQYYREEENGRGNFPPRFSGLQFPNYSSELNVNALELDDSALYLCASSFAGGRGSTDTQYFGPGTRLTVL.